This T cell receptor (beta chain) was retrieved from a study of shared clonotypes between healthy human individuals. Study-wide results and caveats: Shared clonotypes across all four donors exceeded non-shared ones in generation probability.

Splitting of each subset's genomic DNA was done evenly across several immunoSEQ plates. Sequencing used immunoSEQ multiplex PCR; TCRdb keeps in-frame clones, though not all of them. Of 2 million to 2.5 million clones listed, around 95% are singletons. This CDR3 has 18 residues. Comments on this clone: Antigen specificity is unknown.

The V gene is TRBV21-1, the J gene TRBJ2-2; the table's D call, TRBD2, was not checked against the DNA. TRBV21-1 is recorded as a pseudogene. This sequence was found in a man younger than 30 in good health. Sequenced material: naive CD4+ T cells sorted from blood. The subset here: CD45RA+ positively selected. The CDR3 DNA is TGTGCCAGCAGCAAAGTGTGTCCGCGAATCGCGAACACCGGGGAGCTGTTTTTT. This encodes CASSKVCPRIANTGELFF.